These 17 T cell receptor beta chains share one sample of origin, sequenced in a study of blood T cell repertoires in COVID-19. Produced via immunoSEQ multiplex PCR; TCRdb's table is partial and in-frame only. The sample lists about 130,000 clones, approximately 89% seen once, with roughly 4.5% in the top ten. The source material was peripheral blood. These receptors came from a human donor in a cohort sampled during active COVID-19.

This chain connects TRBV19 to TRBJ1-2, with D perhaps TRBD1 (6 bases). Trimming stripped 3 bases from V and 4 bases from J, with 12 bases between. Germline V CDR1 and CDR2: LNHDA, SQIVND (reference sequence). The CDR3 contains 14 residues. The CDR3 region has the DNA TGTGCCAGTAGTATTGAAGGGGGTGGCTATGGCTACACCTTC. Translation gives CASSIEGGGYGYTF. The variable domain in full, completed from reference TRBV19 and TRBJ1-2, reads DGGITQSPKYLFRKEGQNVTLSCEQNLNHDAMYWYRQDPGQGLRLIYYSQIVNDFQKGDIAEGYSVSREKKESFPLTVTSAQKNPTAFYLCASSIEGGGYGYTFGSGTRLTVV.

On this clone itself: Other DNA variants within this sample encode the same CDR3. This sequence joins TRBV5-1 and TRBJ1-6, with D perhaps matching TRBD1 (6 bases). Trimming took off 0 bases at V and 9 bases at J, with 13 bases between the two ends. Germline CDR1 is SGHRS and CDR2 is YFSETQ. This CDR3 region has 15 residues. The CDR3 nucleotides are TGCGCCAGCAGCTTGGATGGGGGCGGTGGTTCACCCCTCCACTTT. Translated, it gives CASSLDGGGGSPLHF.

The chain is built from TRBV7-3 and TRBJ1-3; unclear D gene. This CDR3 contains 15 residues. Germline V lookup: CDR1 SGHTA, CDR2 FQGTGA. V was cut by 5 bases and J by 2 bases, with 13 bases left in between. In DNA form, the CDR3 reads TGTGCCAGCAGCACATCGGGTGGCCCTGGAAACACCATATATTTT. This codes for CASSTSGGPGNTIYF.

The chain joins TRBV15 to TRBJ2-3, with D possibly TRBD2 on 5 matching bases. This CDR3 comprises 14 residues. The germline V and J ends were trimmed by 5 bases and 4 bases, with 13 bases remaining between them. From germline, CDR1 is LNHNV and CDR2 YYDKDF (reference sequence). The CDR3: CATSGSPSPDTQYF. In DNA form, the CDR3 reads TGTGCCACCAGCGGCTCCCCTAGCCCAGATACGCAGTATTTT.

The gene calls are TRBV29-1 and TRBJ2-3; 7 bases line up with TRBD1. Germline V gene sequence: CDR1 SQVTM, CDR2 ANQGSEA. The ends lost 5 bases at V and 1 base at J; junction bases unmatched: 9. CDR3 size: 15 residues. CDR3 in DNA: TGCAGCGTTATCGGGACAGTTCTGGGCACAGATACGCAGTATTTT. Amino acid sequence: CSVIGTVLGTDTQYF.

The CDR3 loop is CASSKRDTTLEAFF. The CDR3 coding sequence is TGTGCCAGCAGCAAACGGGACACCACCTTGGAAGCTTTCTTT. This chain uses TRBV25-1 with TRBJ1-1; D might be TRBD1 (6 bases). Germline V gene data show CDR1 as MGHDK and CDR2 as SYGVNS. Trimming removed 6 bases from V and 8 bases from J, with 19 bases in between. The CDR3 has 14 residues. Based on the CDR3 plus reference TRBV25-1 and TRBJ1-1, the full variable domain is EADIYQTPRYLVIGTGKKITLECSQTMGHDKMYWYQQDPGMELHLIHYSYGVNSTEKGDLSSESTVSRIRTEHFPLTLESARPSHTSQYLCASSKRDTTLEAFFGQGTRLTVV.

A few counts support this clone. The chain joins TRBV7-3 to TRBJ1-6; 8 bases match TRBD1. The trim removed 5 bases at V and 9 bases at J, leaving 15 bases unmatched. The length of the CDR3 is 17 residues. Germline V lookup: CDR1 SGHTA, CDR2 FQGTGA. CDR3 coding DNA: TGTGCCAGCAGCGTGGGCAGGGGGCCACCTTTGGCTTCACCCCTCCACTTT. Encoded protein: CASSVGRGPPLASPLHF.

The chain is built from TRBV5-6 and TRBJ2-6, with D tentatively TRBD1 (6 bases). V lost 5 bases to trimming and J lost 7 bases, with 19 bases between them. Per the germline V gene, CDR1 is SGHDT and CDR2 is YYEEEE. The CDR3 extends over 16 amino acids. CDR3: CASRGQGRKGANVLTF. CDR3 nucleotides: TGTGCCAGCAGGGGCCAGGGGCGCAAGGGAGCCAACGTCCTGACTTTC.

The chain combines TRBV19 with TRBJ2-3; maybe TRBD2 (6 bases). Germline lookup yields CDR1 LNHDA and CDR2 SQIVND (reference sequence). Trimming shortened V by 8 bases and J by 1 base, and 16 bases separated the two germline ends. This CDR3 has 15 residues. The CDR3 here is CASGVGGAGTDTQYF. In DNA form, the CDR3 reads TGTGCCAGTGGTGTGGGGGGAGCTGGCACAGATACGCAGTATTTT.

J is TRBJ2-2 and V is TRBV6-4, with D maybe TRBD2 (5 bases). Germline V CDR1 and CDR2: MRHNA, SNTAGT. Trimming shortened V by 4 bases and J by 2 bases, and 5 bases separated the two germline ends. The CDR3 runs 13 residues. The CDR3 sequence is CASSGTNTGELFF. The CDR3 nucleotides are TGTGCCAGCAGTGGGACTAACACCGGGGAGCTGTTTTTT.

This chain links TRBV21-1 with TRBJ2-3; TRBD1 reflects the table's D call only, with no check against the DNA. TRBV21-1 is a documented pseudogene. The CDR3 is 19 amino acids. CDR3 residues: CASCVGGTGGSGSTDTQYF. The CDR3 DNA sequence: TGTGCCAGCTGCGTCGGCGGGACAGGGGGAAGTGGGAGCACAGATACGCAGTATTTT.

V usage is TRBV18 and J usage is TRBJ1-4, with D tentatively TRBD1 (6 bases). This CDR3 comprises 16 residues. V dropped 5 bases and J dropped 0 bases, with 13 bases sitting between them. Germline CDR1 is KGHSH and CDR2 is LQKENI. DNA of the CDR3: TGTGCCAGCTCATCCTGGACAGAGTCAACTAATGAAAAACTGTTTTTT. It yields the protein CASSSWTESTNEKLFF.

The CDR3 sequence: CASSRNAGESNYGYTF. CDR3 DNA sequence: TGTGCCAGCTCACGCAATGCAGGGGAGAGTAACTATGGCTACACCTTC. V is TRBV18 and J is TRBJ1-2, with D tentatively TRBD1 (6 bases). CDR1 is KGHSH and CDR2 is LQKENI in the germline V gene. The CDR3 is made up of 16 amino acids. Deletions cut 4 bases from V and 1 base from J, with 16 bases between.

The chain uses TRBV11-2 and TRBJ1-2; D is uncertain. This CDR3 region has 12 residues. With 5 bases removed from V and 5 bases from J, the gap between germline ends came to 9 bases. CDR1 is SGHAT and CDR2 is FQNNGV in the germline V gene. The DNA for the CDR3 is TGTGCCAGCAGCCCGTCGTCGTATGGCTACACCTTC. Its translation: CASSPSSYGYTF. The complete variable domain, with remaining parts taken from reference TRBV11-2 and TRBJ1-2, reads EAGVAQSPRYKIIEKRQSVAFWCNPISGHATLYWYQQILGQGPKLLIQFQNNGVVDDSQLPKDRFSAERLKGVDSTLKIQPAKLEDSAVYLCASSPSSYGYTFGSGTRLTVV.

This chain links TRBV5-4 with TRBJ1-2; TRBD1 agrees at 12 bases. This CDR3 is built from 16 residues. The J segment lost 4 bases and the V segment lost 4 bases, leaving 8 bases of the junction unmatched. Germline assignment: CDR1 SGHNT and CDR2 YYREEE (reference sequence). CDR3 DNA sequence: TGTGCCAGCAGCCCCGGGACAGGGGGCGCGATCTATGGCTACACCTTC. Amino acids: CASSPGTGGAIYGYTF.

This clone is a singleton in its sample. The CDR3 loop is CASSPPRSGERGQPQHF. DNA of the CDR3: TGCGCCAGCAGCCCCCCTAGATCCGGGGAACGGGGTCAGCCCCAGCATTTT. The chain is built from TRBV4-3 and TRBJ1-5, with D uncertain. The V end lost 4 bases, the J end lost 6 bases, and 22 bases lay between the germline ends. The CDR3 has 17 amino acids. Germline V gene lookup returns CDR1 LGHNA and CDR2 YSLEER.

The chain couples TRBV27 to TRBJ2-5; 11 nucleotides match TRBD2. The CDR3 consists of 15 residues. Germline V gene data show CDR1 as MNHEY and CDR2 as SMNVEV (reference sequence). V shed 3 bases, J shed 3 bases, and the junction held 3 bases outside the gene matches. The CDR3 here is CASSFLAGGKETQYF. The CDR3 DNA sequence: TGTGCCAGCAGTTTTCTAGCGGGGGGCAAAGAGACCCAGTACTTC.